The TCR beta chain under discussion was sequenced for a study of identical twins. Trimming pared 0 bases from V and 6 bases from J, leaving 4 bases between. Germline-derived CDR1 and CDR2 are SGHRS and YFSETQ. The CDR3 consists of 11 residues. This clonotype was observed many times. Each CDR3 protein is one row after TCRdb ran MiXCR on the 5' RACE reads. This sample yields 250,000 to 350,000 distinct CDR3 sequences, of which more than 6.5% are seen a single time; around 2.1% belongs to the top ten. The data also belong to a second study, concerning yellow fever vaccine responses in identical twins.

The chain uses TRBV5-1 and TRBJ2-7; D is unclear. The specimen was memory (CD45RO+) T cells sorted from blood. The TCR sequence derives from a woman under 30 in good health. DNA for the CDR3: TGCGCCAGCAGCTTGGCAGGCGAGCAGTACTTC. It specifies CASSLAGEQYF. The whole variable domain, remainder taken from reference TRBV5-1 and TRBJ2-7, is KAGVTQTPRYLIKTRGQQVTLSCSPISGHRSVSWYQQTPGQGLQFLFEYFSETQRNKGNFPGRFSGRQFSNSRSEMNVSTLELGDSALYLCASSLAGEQYFGPGTRLTVT.